These 17 T cell receptor beta chains came from one sample sequenced in a study of control samples from healthy donors and cancer patients (TCRdb year 2020). Library construction relied on the immunoSEQ multiplex PCR assay. Drawn from immuneACCESS, this table holds only the in-frame rearrangements with V and J called that TCRdb kept. Clones are partly lost; checked studies trace under half to an unresolved V gene and leave the rest unexplained. The sample contains under 85,000 clones, 90% to 95% of them found a single time. Jointly, the top ten make up roughly 1.2% of the sample. Sequenced: PBMCs. These TCRs come from a woman aged 40-49 years with lung cancer.

This clone occurred a few times. DNA for the CDR3: TGCAGCGTTGATGGGACAGGGATGGAGAACACTGAAGCTTTCTTT. Encoded protein: CSVDGTGMENTEAFF. The chain carries TRBV29-1 and TRBJ1-1; 9 nucleotides line up with TRBD1. V was pared by 3 bases and J by 1 base, with 6 bases of the junction left unmatched. The V gene's germline CDR1 is SQVTM and CDR2 ANQGSEA. This CDR3 spans 15 amino acids.

V is TRBV5-4 and J is TRBJ1-3, with 8 bases aligning to TRBD1. V lost 4 bases, J lost 4 bases, and 13 bases stayed unmatched. This CDR3 comprises 17 residues. From germline, CDR1 is SGHNT and CDR2 YYREEE (reference sequence). The CDR3 sequence is CASSPGGGQRTGNTIYF. The CDR3, as DNA: TGTGCCAGCAGCCCAGGGGGCGGACAGAGAACCGGAAACACCATATATTTT. Drawing the rest from reference TRBV5-4 and TRBJ1-3, the complete variable domain is ETGVTQSPTHLIKTRGQQVTLRCSSQSGHNTVSWYQQALGQGPQFIFQYYREEENGRGNFPPRFSGLQFPNYSSELNVNALELDDSALYLCASSPGGGQRTGNTIYFGEGSWLTVV.

The chain joins TRBV6-5 to TRBJ2-3; D perhaps matches TRBD2 (6 bases). CDR1 MNHEY and CDR2 SVGAGI come from the germline V gene. This CDR3 region has 15 residues. Between the trimmed V and J ends, which lost 7 bases and 4 bases, there was a span of 18 bases. This CDR3 reads CASIPGVTTPDTQYF. CDR3 DNA: TGTGCCAGCATTCCGGGGGTCACTACGCCAGATACGCAGTATTTT.

This rearrangement joins TRBV5-4 to TRBJ1-1; no clear D. V was trimmed by 0 bases and J by 1 base, leaving 10 bases between them. Per germline, CDR1 SGHNT and CDR2 YYREEE (reference sequence). The CDR3 is 15 residues long. The CDR3 loop reads CASSLDREGNTEAFF. The DNA of the CDR3 is TGTGCCAGCAGCTTGGATAGGGAAGGGAACACTGAAGCTTTCTTT.

The chain recombines TRBV5-1 with TRBJ2-1, with 7 bases lining up with TRBD1. The CDR3 runs 15 residues. CDR1 and CDR2 from the germline V gene are SGHRS and YFSETQ. V trimming: 5 bases; J trimming: 3 bases; junction bases outside the gene matches: 8. In nucleotides, the CDR3 is TGCGCCAGCAGTATTACCCGGGACAGCTACAATGAGCAGTTCTTC. Protein: CASSITRDSYNEQFF. Drawing the rest from reference TRBV5-1 and TRBJ2-1, the complete variable domain is KAGVTQTPRYLIKTRGQQVTLSCSPISGHRSVSWYQQTPGQGLQFLFEYFSETQRNKGNFPGRFSGRQFSNSRSEMNVSTLELGDSALYLCASSITRDSYNEQFFGPGTRLTVL.

The DNA for the CDR3 is TGTGCCAGCAGTATCGCCCCACGGGGCTATGGCTACACCTTC. It encodes CASSIAPRGYGYTF. The chain recombines TRBV28 with TRBJ1-2; D call uncertain. CDR1 MDHEN and CDR2 SYDVKM come from the germline V gene. V lost 5 bases to trimming and J lost 4 bases, with 14 bases between them. The CDR3 has 14 amino acids.

The chain is built from TRBV5-1 and TRBJ2-3; D is possibly TRBD1 (5 bases). This CDR3 contains 14 residues. Trimming took off 4 bases at V and 8 bases at J, with 17 bases between the two ends. Germline V gene sequence: CDR1 SGHRS, CDR2 YFSETQ. The CDR3 DNA is TGCGCCAGCAGCGAGTCCAGGGTGTCGGGTACGCAGTATTTT. Its translation: CASSESRVSGTQYF.

The rearrangement joins TRBV7-2 to TRBJ1-2; D is uncertain. The CDR3 extends over 14 amino acids. The V end was cut by 0 bases, the J end by 4 bases, with 9 bases between. The germline V gene has CDR1 SGHTA and CDR2 FQGNSA. This chain's CDR3 is CASSLAGPSYGYTF. In DNA, the CDR3 is TGTGCCAGCAGCTTAGCTGGGCCTTCCTATGGCTACACCTTC.

The chain employs TRBV9 and TRBJ1-4; 10 bases fit TRBD1. J lost 8 bases, V lost 0 bases, and 4 bases had no gene match. There are 15 residues in the CDR3. The V gene's germline CDR1 is SGDLS and CDR2 YYNGEE. The DNA of the CDR3 is TGTGCCAGCAGCGTAGAGGGACAGGGGCTAGAAAAACTGTTTTTT. Residues: CASSVEGQGLEKLFF.

This clone was seen once. V is TRBV12-3 or TRBV12-4 and J is TRBJ1-5, with D unresolved. Trimming left V 7 bases short and J 9 bases short, with 16 bases between. The CDR3 length is 13 residues. The CDR3 region is CASTIDQAGPQHF. The DNA for the CDR3 is TGTGCCAGCACCATAGACCAGGCGGGGCCCCAGCATTTT.

The V gene is TRBV3-1 (or the pseudogene TRBV3-2), the J gene TRBJ1-2, with D perhaps matching TRBD1 (6 bases). CDR1 LGHDT and CDR2 YNNKEL come from the germline V gene (reference sequence). V was trimmed by 11 bases and J by 4 bases, leaving 23 bases between them. CDR3 length equals 15 residues. The DNA of the CDR3 is TGTGCCCGCACCCGCGGTGGGGGGGGGCCCTATGGCTACACCTTC. Residues: CARTRGGGGPYGYTF.

The V and J genes are TRBV4-2 and TRBJ2-5; TRBD2 aligns across 11 bases. V trimming: 6 bases; J trimming: 4 bases; junction bases outside the gene matches: 7. Germline assignment: CDR1 LGHNA and CDR2 YNFKEQ. The CDR3 length is 15 residues. In DNA form, the CDR3 reads TGTGCCAGCAGGAGTCTAGCGGGGGGACGAGAGACCCAGTACTTC. Encoded protein: CASRSLAGGRETQYF.

The V and J genes are TRBV30 and TRBJ2-3; 8 bases line up with TRBD2. The V segment lost 3 bases and the J segment 5 bases; nucleotides outside the gene matches: 4. CDR3 length equals 13 residues. The germline gives CDR1 GTSNPN, CDR2 SVGIG (reference sequence). The CDR3 DNA sequence: TGTGCCTGGAGGGGGAGCGGGGGAGATACGCAGTATTTT. It encodes CAWRGSGGDTQYF. The variable domain in full, completed from reference TRBV30 and TRBJ2-3, reads SQTIHQWPATLVQPVGSPLSLECTVEGTSNPNLYWYRQAAGRGLQLLFYSVGIGQISSEVPQNLSASRPQDRQFILSSKKLLLSDSGFYLCAWRGSGGDTQYFGPGTRLTVL.

The gene calls are TRBV7-9 and TRBJ1-1, with no clear D. The V and J ends lost 5 bases and 3 bases respectively, with 16 bases between them. The CDR3 has 15 amino acids. CDR1 is SEHNR, CDR2 FQNEAQ, per germline (reference sequence). The CDR3 bases are TGTGCCAGCAGCCATTACTCACTCGGGCACACTGAAGCTTTCTTT. Its translation is CASSHYSLGHTEAFF.

The gene calls are TRBV19 and TRBJ1-1; D is unresolved. Trimming pared 10 bases from V and 6 bases from J, leaving 21 bases between. The germline V gene has CDR1 LNHDA and CDR2 SQIVND (reference sequence). There are 14 residues in the CDR3. CDR3 nucleotides: TGTGCCACTCGTGACGATCCGGCCGGGGCTGAAGCTTTCTTT. Its protein product is CATRDDPAGAEAFF. The full variable domain, its missing parts supplied by reference TRBV19 and TRBJ1-1, is DGGITQSPKYLFRKEGQNVTLSCEQNLNHDAMYWYRQDPGQGLRLIYYSQIVNDFQKGDIAEGYSVSREKKESFPLTVTSAQKNPTAFYLCATRDDPAGAEAFFGQGTRLTVV.

The chain employs TRBV2 and TRBJ2-1; no reliable D call. CDR1 is SNHLY, CDR2 FYNNEI, per germline. V lost 4 bases to trimming and J lost 8 bases, with 9 bases between them. The CDR3 is 12 amino acids. The CDR3 DNA reads as TGTGCCAGCAGTGCCCCTAGGGATGAGCAGTTCTTC. It specifies CASSAPRDEQFF.

This chain connects TRBV3-1 (or the pseudogene TRBV3-2) to TRBJ2-1; 10 positions agree with TRBD2. Trimming at V came to 4 bases and at J to 4 bases, leaving 13 bases not matched to a gene. The CDR3 covers 18 residues. Germline V gene lookup returns CDR1 LGHDT and CDR2 YNNKEL (reference sequence). The CDR3 sequence is CASSPLTLAGVTYNEQFF. In nucleotides, the CDR3 is TGTGCCAGCAGCCCCCTGACTCTAGCGGGGGTTACTTACAATGAGCAGTTCTTC.